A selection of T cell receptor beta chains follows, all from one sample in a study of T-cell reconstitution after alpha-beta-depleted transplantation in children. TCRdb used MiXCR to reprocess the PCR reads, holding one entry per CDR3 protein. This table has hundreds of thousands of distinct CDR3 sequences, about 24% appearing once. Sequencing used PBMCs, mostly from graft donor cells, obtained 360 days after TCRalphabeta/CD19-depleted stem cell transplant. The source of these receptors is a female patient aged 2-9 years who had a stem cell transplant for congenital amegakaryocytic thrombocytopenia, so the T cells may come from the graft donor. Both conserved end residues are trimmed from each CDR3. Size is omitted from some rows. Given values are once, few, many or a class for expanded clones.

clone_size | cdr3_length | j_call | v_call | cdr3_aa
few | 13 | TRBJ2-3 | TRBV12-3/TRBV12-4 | ASSPSVRGSDTQY
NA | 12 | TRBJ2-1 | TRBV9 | ASSVVSRAGVLF
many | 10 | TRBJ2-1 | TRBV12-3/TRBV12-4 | ASSPLDNEQF
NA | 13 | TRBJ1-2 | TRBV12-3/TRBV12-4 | ASSFGIGGRYGYT
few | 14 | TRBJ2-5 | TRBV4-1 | ASSRGTFATQETQY
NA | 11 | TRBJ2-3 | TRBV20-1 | SARIQGANTQY
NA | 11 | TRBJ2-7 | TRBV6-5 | ASSYSLGGEQY
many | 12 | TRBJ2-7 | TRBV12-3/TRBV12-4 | ASSLQRDGYEQY
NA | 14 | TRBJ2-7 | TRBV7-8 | ASSFRTGTGNYEQY
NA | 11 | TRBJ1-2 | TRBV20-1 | SAPLQGEYGYT
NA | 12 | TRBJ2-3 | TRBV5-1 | ASTLQGFTDTQY
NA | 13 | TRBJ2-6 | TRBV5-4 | ASSFESSGANVLT
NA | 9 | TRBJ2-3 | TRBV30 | AWYKADTQY
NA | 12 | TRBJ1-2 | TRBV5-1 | ASSFQGRDTDYT
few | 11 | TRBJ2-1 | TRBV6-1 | ACGPSGKVEQF
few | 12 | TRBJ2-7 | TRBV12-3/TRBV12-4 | ASSHWDRGNEQY
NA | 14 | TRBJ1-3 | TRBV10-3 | AISAPSRHSGNTIY
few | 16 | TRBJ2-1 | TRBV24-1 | ATSDGGTRTGVYNEQF
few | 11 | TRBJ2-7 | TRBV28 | ASSFIRSAEQY
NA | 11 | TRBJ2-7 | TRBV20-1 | SARMTSSYEQY
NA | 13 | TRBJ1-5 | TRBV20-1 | SARQGANSNQPQH
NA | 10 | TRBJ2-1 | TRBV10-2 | ASSETTNEQF
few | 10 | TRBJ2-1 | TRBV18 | ASSPVGGEQF
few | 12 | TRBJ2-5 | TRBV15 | ATSTRTGEETQY
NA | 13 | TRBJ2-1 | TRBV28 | ASSPTSMSCNEQF
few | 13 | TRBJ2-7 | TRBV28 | ASSSTRTGAYEQY
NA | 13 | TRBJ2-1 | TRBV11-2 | ASSETGTRDNEQF
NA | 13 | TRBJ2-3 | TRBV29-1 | SVDEGLTNTDTQY
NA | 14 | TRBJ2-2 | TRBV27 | ASNKQAVWDTGELF
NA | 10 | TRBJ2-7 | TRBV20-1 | SARGLGHEQY
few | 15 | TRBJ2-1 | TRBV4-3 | ASSQDRIAGAGNEQF
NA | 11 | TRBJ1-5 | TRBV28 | ASSWGPEGPQH
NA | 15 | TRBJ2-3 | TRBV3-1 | ASSQPTSGGPRDTQY
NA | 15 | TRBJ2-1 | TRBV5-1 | ASSWEPTGLAYNEQF
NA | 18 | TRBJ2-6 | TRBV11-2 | ASSPAGTDKYFSGANVLT
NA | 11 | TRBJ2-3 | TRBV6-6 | ASSMNRADTQY
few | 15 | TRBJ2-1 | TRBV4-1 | ASSQAPGLAGEGEQF
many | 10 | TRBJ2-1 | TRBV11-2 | ASSFRVNEQF
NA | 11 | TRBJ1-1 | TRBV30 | AWSNAGRTEAF
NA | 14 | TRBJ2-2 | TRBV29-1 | SVAIGTGLVTGELF
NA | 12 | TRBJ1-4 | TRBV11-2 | ASARRADREKLF
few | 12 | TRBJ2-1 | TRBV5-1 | ASRLGGAYNEQF
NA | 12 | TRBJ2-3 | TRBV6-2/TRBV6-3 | ASSRRVLTDTQY
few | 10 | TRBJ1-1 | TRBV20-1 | SALALNTEAF
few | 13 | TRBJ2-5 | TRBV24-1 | ATSDYRTGGETQY
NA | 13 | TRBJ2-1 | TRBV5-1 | ASSLGQGPYNEQF
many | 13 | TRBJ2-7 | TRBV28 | ASSPGAGYRDEQY
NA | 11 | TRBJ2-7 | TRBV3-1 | ASSSPGAYEQY
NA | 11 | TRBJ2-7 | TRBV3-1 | ASSQVVGLEQY
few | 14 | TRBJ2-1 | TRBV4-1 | ASSLTGLAASNEQF